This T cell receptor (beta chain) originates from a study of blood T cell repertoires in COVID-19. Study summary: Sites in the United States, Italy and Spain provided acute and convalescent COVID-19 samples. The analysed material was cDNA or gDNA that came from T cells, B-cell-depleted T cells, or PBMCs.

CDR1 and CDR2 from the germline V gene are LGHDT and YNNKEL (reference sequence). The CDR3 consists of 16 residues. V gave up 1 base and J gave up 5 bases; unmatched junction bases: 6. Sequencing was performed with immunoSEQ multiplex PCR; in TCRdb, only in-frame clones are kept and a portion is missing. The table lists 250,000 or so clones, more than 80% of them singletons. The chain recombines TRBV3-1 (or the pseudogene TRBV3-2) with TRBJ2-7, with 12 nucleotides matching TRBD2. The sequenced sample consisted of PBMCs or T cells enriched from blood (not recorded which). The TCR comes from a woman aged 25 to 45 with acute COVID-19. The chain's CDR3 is CASSQGLAGVADEQYF. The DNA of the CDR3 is TGTGCCAGCAGCCAAGGACTAGCGGGAGTAGCTGACGAGCAGTACTTC.